The clone carrying this T cell receptor beta chain was found a few times. This entry comes from a study of T-cell memory formation after mild COVID-19. Trimming took off 2 bases at V and 10 bases at J, with 17 bases between the two ends. This CDR3 contains 14 residues. From germline, CDR1 is MNHEY and CDR2 SVGEGT. TCRdb recomputed calls from the 5' RACE reads with MiXCR, one row per CDR3 protein. The sample consists of roughly 220,000 distinct CDR3 sequences, about 9.2% of them appearing once. Sequencing was done on a sample of PBMCs or a T cell subset sorted from them (not recorded which). The gene calls are TRBV6-2 or TRBV6-3 and TRBJ1-1, with TRBD1 as a possible D gene (5 bases). The source of this sequence is a man aged 18-30 years who had mild COVID-19 (a few samples of this study predate the infection). Cell type and time point are not known. In nucleotides, the CDR3 is TGTGCCAGCAGTTACGGTATCTTGGGGACCGCAGCTTTCTTT. Residues: CASSYGILGTAAFF.